Listed below are T cell receptor beta chains from one sample, sequenced in a study of identical twins. A single record per CDR3 protein comes from TCRdb applying MiXCR to the 5' RACE reads. Here the sample spans about 200,000 distinct CDR3 sequences, about 10% being singletons. Sequenced input: memory T cells sorted from blood. All receptors come from a man aged 45 to 65 in good health. Each CDR3 is given with its conserved first and last residue. The order of the fields is V gene, J gene, CDR3 protein.

V gene: TRBV7-2; J gene: TRBJ1-3; CDR3 protein: CASSLWGTGSGNTIYF
V gene: TRBV7-2; J gene: TRBJ2-3; CDR3 protein: CASSRVGGTDTQYF
V gene: TRBV20-1; J gene: TRBJ1-6; CDR3 protein: CSALDRLNSPLHF
V gene: TRBV20-1; J gene: TRBJ2-5; CDR3 protein: CSAVTGLETQYF
V gene: TRBV5-1; J gene: TRBJ2-3; CDR3 protein: CASSKDRGSTDTQYF
V gene: TRBV9; J gene: TRBJ2-7; CDR3 protein: CASSPSPTSGIEQYF
V gene: TRBV20-1; J gene: TRBJ2-7; CDR3 protein: CSAPEMTSLSYEQYF
V gene: TRBV9; J gene: TRBJ2-7; CDR3 protein: CASSGTYEQYF
V gene: TRBV7-6; J gene: TRBJ2-1; CDR3 protein: CASSLITSGGDDEQFF
V gene: TRBV7-2; J gene: TRBJ2-7; CDR3 protein: CASSLVPGTGGEQYF
V gene: TRBV2; J gene: TRBJ2-7; CDR3 protein: CASSPGTENYEQYF
V gene: TRBV12-3/TRBV12-4; J gene: TRBJ2-7; CDR3 protein: CASSPHRDNSYEQYF
V gene: TRBV4-1; J gene: TRBJ1-1; CDR3 protein: CASSQEPGAYTEAFF
V gene: TRBV7-2; J gene: TRBJ1-6; CDR3 protein: CASSRQGRRSPLHF
V gene: TRBV28; J gene: TRBJ2-1; CDR3 protein: CASSNAVSYNEQFF
V gene: TRBV7-2; J gene: TRBJ2-3; CDR3 protein: CASSFGLPKDTQYF
V gene: TRBV20-1; J gene: TRBJ2-7; CDR3 protein: CSASRDREKQYF
V gene: TRBV20-1; J gene: TRBJ2-1; CDR3 protein: CSAPGQGPRNEQFF
V gene: TRBV11-2; J gene: TRBJ2-2; CDR3 protein: CASSFPGLAGGDTGELFF